The 23 T cell receptor beta chains below all came from one sample that was sequenced in a study of T cell changes during pregnancy in multiple sclerosis. TCRdb's table, derived via immunoSEQ multiplex PCR, lists solely in-frame clones and lacks some. The table has roughly 79,000 clones, approximately 92% seen once. The sequences come from peripheral blood, collected in the second trimester of pregnancy. These receptors all stem from a female donor in good health, enrolled as a control in a pregnancy study.

DNA of the CDR3: TGTGCCAGCAGCTTAATATTAGGGGGTCCCGCTGAAGCTTTCTTT. This codes for CASSLILGGPAEAFF. The chain links TRBV7-2 to TRBJ1-1; a possible D gene is TRBD1 (6 bases). In germline, CDR1 is SGHTA, CDR2 FQGNSA. V lost 2 bases and J lost 6, with 16 bases in between. The CDR3 loop spans 15 amino acids. Looking up the rest from reference TRBV7-2 and TRBJ1-1 gives the full variable domain: GAGVSQSPSNKVTEKGKDVELRCDPISGHTALYWYRQSLGQGLEFLIYFQGNSAPDKSGLPSDRFSAERTGGSVSTLTIQRTQQEDSAVYLCASSLILGGPAEAFFGQGTRLTVV.

The chain uses TRBV7-2 and TRBJ2-3; no clear D. V was cut by 2 bases and J by 4 bases, with 16 bases left in between. CDR3 length: 16 residues. Germline-derived CDR1 and CDR2 are SGHTA and FQGNSA. The CDR3 is CASSLISRSVPDTQYF. The CDR3 region has the DNA TGTGCCAGCAGCTTAATTTCTCGGTCGGTCCCAGATACGCAGTATTTT. Full variable domain (remainder filled in from reference TRBV7-2 and TRBJ2-3): GAGVSQSPSNKVTEKGKDVELRCDPISGHTALYWYRQSLGQGLEFLIYFQGNSAPDKSGLPSDRFSAERTGGSVSTLTIQRTQQEDSAVYLCASSLISRSVPDTQYFGPGTRLTVL.

V and J are TRBV6-5 and TRBJ1-1; no reliable D call. This CDR3 region has 12 residues. Trimming took off 8 bases at V and 7 bases at J, with 14 bases between the two ends. Germline V gene lookup returns CDR1 MNHEY and CDR2 SVGAGI. This CDR3 is CASANRRGEAFF. The CDR3 region has the DNA TGTGCCAGCGCCAATCGTCGCGGTGAAGCTTTCTTT.

This sequence joins TRBV5-6 and TRBJ1-3; D possibly corresponds to TRBD1 (6 bases). From germline, CDR1 is SGHDT and CDR2 YYEEEE. The CDR3 totals 16 residues. The V end was cut by 1 base, the J end by 0 bases, with 11 bases between. The CDR3 loop is CASSLQGRRSGNTIYF. The CDR3 region has the DNA TGTGCCAGCAGCTTGCAGGGGCGCCGCTCTGGAAACACCATATATTTT.

V gene TRBV11-2 combines with J gene TRBJ1-1; D gene ambiguous. Trimming shortened V by 3 bases and J by 3 bases, and 17 bases separated the two germline ends. In germline, CDR1 is SGHAT, CDR2 FQNNGV. The CDR3 length is 16 residues. This chain's CDR3 is CASSFALRRGDTEAFF. As DNA, the CDR3 is TGTGCCAGCAGCTTCGCACTCCGTCGGGGAGACACTGAAGCTTTCTTT.

In its sample, this clone was seen once. The genes are TRBV10-3 and TRBJ1-2, with D possibly being TRBD1 (5 bases). The CDR3 covers 16 residues. Trimming pared 0 bases from V and 2 bases from J, leaving 13 bases between. In germline, CDR1 is ENHRY, CDR2 SYGVKD. The CDR3 protein is CAISESGPSRNYGYTF. Here the CDR3 DNA reads TGTGCCATCAGTGAGTCGGGGCCCTCGAGGAACTATGGCTACACCTTC.

The J gene is TRBJ1-1, the V gene TRBV7-9; unclear D gene. Germline loops: CDR1 SEHNR, CDR2 FQNEAQ (reference sequence). Trimming removed 5 bases from V and 8 bases from J, with 3 bases in between. This CDR3 spans 9 amino acids. As DNA, the CDR3 is TGTGCCAGCAGCCCAGAAGCTTTCTTT. It is translated as CASSPEAFF.

The CDR3 nucleotides read TGTGCCAGTGACGACAGGGCGGGGGGGAATGAAAAACTGTTTTTT. This sequence encodes CASDDRAGGNEKLFF. The J gene is TRBJ1-4, the V gene TRBV19; TRBD1 matches at 7 bases. This CDR3 spans 15 amino acids. Germline trimming cut 8 bases from V and 5 bases from J; bases unmatched to any gene: 11. Germline V CDR1 and CDR2: LNHDA, SQIVND (reference sequence).

The V gene is TRBV27, the J gene TRBJ2-1, with TRBD2 matching 8 bases. This CDR3 comprises 16 residues. The V segment lost 3 bases and the J segment 2 bases; nucleotides outside the gene matches: 6. Germline CDR1 MNHEY, CDR2 SMNVEV (reference sequence). Here the CDR3 reads CASSFPGRGAYNEQFF. DNA of the CDR3: TGTGCCAGCAGTTTTCCGGGGCGGGGGGCCTACAATGAGCAGTTCTTC.

V is TRBV6-4 and J is TRBJ2-1; the match to TRBD1 covers 9 bases. The CDR3 runs 14 residues. Germline assignment: CDR1 MRHNA and CDR2 SNTAGT. With V trimmed by 5 bases and J by 9 bases, 8 bases remained unmatched. CDR3 nucleotides: TGTGCCAGCAGTCCCGGGACAGGGTTTGGTGAGCAGTTCTTC. It specifies CASSPGTGFGEQFF.

The gene calls are TRBV6-6 and TRBJ1-5, with 8 bases fitting TRBD1. This CDR3 has 14 amino acids. From germline, CDR1 is MNHNY and CDR2 SVGAGI (reference sequence). Trimming at V came to 6 bases and at J to 7 bases, leaving 8 bases not matched to a gene. CDR3 region: CASSRGQGGQPQHF. The CDR3 coding sequence is TGTGCCAGCAGCCGTGGACAGGGCGGCCAGCCCCAGCATTTT.

This clone appeared a single time. V and J are TRBV29-1 and TRBJ1-4; 8 positions match TRBD1. The ends lost 6 bases at V and 8 bases at J; junction bases unmatched: 2. The CDR3 is 11 residues long. The germline gives CDR1 SQVTM, CDR2 ANQGSEA. CDR3 in DNA: TGCAGCGTCGGGGACAGGGAAAAACTGTTTTTT. As protein: CSVGDREKLFF.

J is TRBJ2-6 and V is TRBV4-3; weak D call: TRBD1 (6 bases). V was clipped by 5 bases and J by 1 base, with 21 bases between them. Per germline, CDR1 LGHNA and CDR2 YSLEER. This CDR3 contains 19 residues. The chain's CDR3 is CASSYYRTDQPSGANVLTF. DNA of the CDR3: TGCGCCAGCAGCTACTATCGGACAGACCAACCTTCTGGGGCCAACGTCCTGACTTTC.

The chain uses TRBV10-3 and TRBJ1-6; perhaps TRBD1 as D (5 bases). Germline CDR1 reads ENHRY; CDR2 reads SYGVKD. The CDR3 is 16 amino acids. Trimming stripped 0 bases from V and 6 bases from J, with 12 bases between. This CDR3 reads CAISESSWGGNSPLHF. As DNA, the CDR3 is TGTGCCATCAGTGAGTCGTCATGGGGGGGTAATTCACCCCTCCACTTT.

The V gene is TRBV30, the J gene TRBJ2-3, with 8 bases fitting TRBD2. Germline CDR1 GTSNPN, CDR2 SVGIG (reference sequence). V lost 4 bases and J lost 2; bases outside the gene matches: 8. The CDR3 sequence is 15 residues long. In DNA, the CDR3 is TGTGCCTGGACGAGGATAGCGGGGACCACAGATACGCAGTATTTT. This codes for CAWTRIAGTTDTQYF.

The chain has TRBV5-6 and TRBJ2-2; TRBD1 aligns across 8 bases. V lost 4 bases to trimming and J lost 3 bases; unmatched junction nucleotides: 8. CDR3 length equals 16 residues. The germline V gene encodes CDR1 SGHDT and CDR2 YYEEEE. The CDR3, as DNA: TGTGCCAGCAGCCAGGGGGCCCTACTCTACACCGGGGAGCTGTTTTTT. This translates into CASSQGALLYTGELFF.

This chain connects TRBV2 to TRBJ2-3; 11 positions match TRBD2. After removal of 4 bases from V and 2 bases from J, the junction contained 11 bases not matched to a gene. The CDR3 loop spans 18 amino acids. From germline, CDR1 is SNHLY and CDR2 FYNNEI. The CDR3 region has the DNA TGTGCCAGCAGTGTTAGCGGGGGGGCGGATGGTGACACAGATACGCAGTATTTT. This encodes CASSVSGGADGDTDTQYF.

This clone appeared once. The chain uses TRBV15 and TRBJ1-2; TRBD1 matches at 9 bases. Per germline, CDR1 LNHNV and CDR2 YYDKDF (reference sequence). The ends lost 6 bases at V and 6 bases at J; junction bases unmatched: 14. This CDR3 is 16 amino acids long. The CDR3 is CATRGTGTATGDGYTF. CDR3 coding DNA: TGTGCCACCAGGGGGACAGGGACAGCCACGGGGGATGGCTACACCTTC.

This sequence joins TRBV4-2 and TRBJ2-1; tentative D call: TRBD2 (5 bases). Looked up from germline, CDR1 is LGHNA and CDR2 is YNFKEQ. Trimming stripped 0 bases from V and 6 bases from J, with 18 bases between. The CDR3 has 17 amino acids. This CDR3 is CASSQDPGPSWGNEQFF. CDR3 nucleotide sequence: TGTGCCAGCAGCCAAGATCCCGGGCCTAGCTGGGGCAATGAGCAGTTCTTC.

The genes are TRBV19 and TRBJ2-1; TRBD1 is a possible D gene (6 bases). The CDR3 has 14 amino acids. The V gene lost 7 bases and the J gene lost 5 bases, with 15 bases spanning the gap. Germline assignment: CDR1 LNHDA and CDR2 SQIVND (reference sequence). DNA for the CDR3: TGTGCCAGTAAACAGGGTGGTGCCAACAATGAGCAGTTCTTC. This sequence encodes CASKQGGANNEQFF.

V is TRBV27 and J is TRBJ1-1; perhaps TRBD1 as D (6 bases). Germline V gives CDR1 MNHEY, CDR2 SMNVEV (reference sequence). The CDR3 length is 18 residues. Trimming removed 5 bases from V and 0 bases from J, with 22 bases in between. The DNA of the CDR3 is TGTGCCAGCAGTCCACTCATGGACAGTAATGGAGTGAACACTGAAGCTTTCTTT. Protein product: CASSPLMDSNGVNTEAFF.

The V and J genes are TRBV27 and TRBJ2-3; D remains unclear. The germline V gene encodes CDR1 MNHEY and CDR2 SMNVEV (reference sequence). V shed 3 bases and J shed 5 bases, with 9 bases lying between them. This CDR3 has 13 residues. The CDR3 loop is CASSFLAEDTQYF. The CDR3 nucleotides read TGTGCCAGCAGTTTCCTCGCGGAAGATACGCAGTATTTT.

The chain has TRBV19 and TRBJ2-6, with D possibly being TRBD2 (6 bases). Trimming took 9 bases from V and 0 from J, leaving 18 bases between them. The CDR3 is made up of 17 amino acids. The V gene's germline CDR1 is LNHDA and CDR2 SQIVND (reference sequence). DNA for the CDR3: TGTGCCAGCAAGGAGGGCCCGTGGAACTCTGGGGCCAACGTCCTGACTTTC. It yields the protein CASKEGPWNSGANVLTF.